The 20 T cell receptor beta chains presented below share a single source sample, sequenced in a study of blood T cell repertoires in COVID-19. Repertoires were generated with immunoSEQ multiplex PCR, while TCRdb's copy carries only in-frame clones and drops some. The sample contains 30,000 to 35,000 clones, 85% of which appear only once. Sequencing input: peripheral blood. Receptor source: a human donor with acute or convalescent COVID-19. The donor label of this sample is uncertain.

The chain joins TRBV27 to TRBJ2-1, with 14 bases matching TRBD2. V gave up 4 bases and J gave up 7 bases; unmatched junction bases: 9. Germline V gives CDR1 MNHEY, CDR2 SMNVEV (reference sequence). The CDR3 runs to 17 residues. The CDR3 region has the DNA TGTGCCAGCAGTTCCCCCCGACTAGCGGGAGGGGGAAATGAGCAGTTCTTC. Protein sequence: CASSSPRLAGGGNEQFF.

This rearrangement joins TRBV27 to TRBJ2-7; maybe TRBD1 (6 bases). Germline V gives CDR1 MNHEY, CDR2 SMNVEV (reference sequence). This CDR3 is built from 14 residues. V gave up 2 bases and J gave up 5 bases, with 13 bases separating them. CDR3: CASSLIRDNHEQYF. The CDR3 DNA sequence: TGTGCCAGCAGTTTAATCCGGGACAACCACGAGCAGTACTTC.

The rearrangement uses TRBV2 and TRBJ2-5, with 14 bases matching TRBD2. V lost 6 bases, J lost 4 bases, and 7 bases stayed unmatched. CDR1 and CDR2 from the germline V gene are SNHLY and FYNNEI. This CDR3 region has 16 residues. CDR3 protein: CASSPGLAGVGETQYF. CDR3 nucleotide sequence: TGTGCCAGCAGCCCGGGACTAGCGGGGGTAGGAGAGACCCAGTACTTC.

On this clone itself: The junction differs from germline at one of its ends, possibly a read error. The gene calls are TRBV18 and TRBJ2-5; possibly TRBD1 for D (6 bases). The CDR3 is 15 amino acids. Germline loops: CDR1 KGHSH, CDR2 LQKENI. The CDR3 coding sequence is TGTGTCAGCTCACCACAACAGGGAGAGAAGGAGACCCAGTACTTC. Encoded protein: CVSSPQQGEKETQYF.

This clone was picked up a small number of times. The chain carries TRBV19 and TRBJ1-2; 8 bases are a match to TRBD1. Germline values: CDR1 LNHDA, CDR2 SQIVND (reference sequence). The V gene end was trimmed by 6 bases and the J gene end by 0 bases; junction bases not matched to a gene: 6. CDR3 size: 15 residues. The CDR3 DNA is TGTGCCAGTAGCAGGAGGACAGGGCCTAACTATGGCTACACCTTC. This gives the protein CASSRRTGPNYGYTF.

The V and J genes are TRBV27 and TRBJ2-7; 8 bases agree with TRBD2. The CDR3 has 16 amino acids. Looked up from germline, CDR1 is MNHEY and CDR2 is SMNVEV (reference sequence). Germline trimming cut 5 bases from V and 5 bases from J; bases unmatched to any gene: 14. For the CDR3, the DNA is TGTGCCAGCAGTCCTATAGCGGGATGGGAGATTGACGAGCAGTACTTC. This translates into CASSPIAGWEIDEQYF.

This chain joins TRBV11-2 and TRBJ2-3; D is unresolved. CDR1 and CDR2 (germline): SGHAT, FQNNGV. V was pared by 0 bases and J by 8 bases, with 9 bases between. The CDR3 extends over 13 amino acids. As DNA, the CDR3 is TGTGCCAGCAGCTTAGATCGATATAGTACGCAGTATTTT. This encodes CASSLDRYSTQYF.

The sample holds one count of this clone. The CDR3 sequence is CASSLDRNHGYTF. CDR3 DNA sequence: TGTGCCAGCAGTTTGGACAGGAATCATGGCTACACCTTC. The chain uses TRBV27 and TRBJ1-2; 7 bases match TRBD1. V shed 3 bases, J shed 6 bases, and the junction held 4 bases outside the gene matches. This CDR3 has 13 residues. The germline CDR1 and CDR2 sequences are MNHEY and SMNVEV (reference sequence).

The chain joins TRBV28 to TRBJ1-1; perhaps TRBD1 as D (5 bases). The V gene's germline CDR1 is MDHEN and CDR2 SYDVKM. Trimming stripped 6 bases from V and 3 bases from J, with 14 bases between. This CDR3 comprises 14 residues. The CDR3 loop is CASRSETAYTEAFF. The DNA for the CDR3 is TGTGCCAGCAGATCCGAGACAGCCTACACTGAAGCTTTCTTT.

This chain joins TRBV6-5 and TRBJ1-1; TRBD1 agrees at 8 bases. The CDR3 extends over 15 amino acids. After removal of 3 bases from V and 6 bases from J, the junction contained 9 bases not matched to a gene. CDR1 is MNHEY, CDR2 SVGAGI, per germline. CDR3 region: CASSYWQGAAAEAFF. CDR3 nucleotides: TGTGCCAGCAGTTATTGGCAGGGGGCTGCGGCTGAAGCTTTCTTT.

This chain joins TRBV9 and TRBJ2-2; 8 bases are shared with TRBD2. CDR3 length: 16 amino acids. The V segment lost 0 bases and the J segment 4 bases; nucleotides outside the gene matches: 5. The germline CDR1 and CDR2 sequences are SGDLS and YYNGEE. The DNA of the CDR3 is TGTGCCAGCAGCGTAGGGGTCCGGGGGGGCACCGGGGAGCTGTTTTTT. Encoded protein: CASSVGVRGGTGELFF.

The rearrangement joins TRBV2 to TRBJ1-3; tentatively, D is TRBD1 (6 bases). CDR3 length: 16 amino acids. Looked up from germline, CDR1 is SNHLY and CDR2 is FYNNEI. With 3 bases removed from V and 3 bases from J, the gap between germline ends came to 15 bases. The CDR3 bases are TGTGCCAGCAGTGAGCGGGGGGCCTTCTTTGGAAACACCATATATTTT. It codes for CASSERGAFFGNTIYF. Together with reference TRBV2 and TRBJ1-3, the CDR3 gives the full variable domain: EPEVTQTPSHQVTQMGQEVILRCVPISNHLYFYWYRQILGQKVEFLVSFYNNEISEKSEIFDDQFSVERPDGSNFTLKIRSTKLEDSAMYFCASSERGAFFGNTIYFGEGSWLTVV.

This chain joins TRBV5-6 and TRBJ1-1; TRBD1 aligns across 7 bases. Trimming at V came to 0 bases and at J to 4 bases, leaving 9 bases not matched to a gene. The germline V gene has CDR1 SGHDT and CDR2 YYEEEE. The CDR3 covers 16 residues. CDR3 protein: CASSLGPGQKGTEAFF. DNA of the CDR3: TGTGCCAGCAGCTTGGGTCCGGGACAGAAGGGCACTGAAGCTTTCTTT.

The chain has TRBV11-3 and TRBJ1-4, with 7 bases fitting TRBD1. The germline V gene has CDR1 SGHNT and CDR2 YENEEA. V lost 4 bases to trimming and J lost 6 bases; unmatched junction nucleotides: 5. The length of the CDR3 is 14 residues. CDR3 region: CASSYRDSDEKLFF. The CDR3 nucleotides read TGTGCCAGCAGCTACCGGGACAGTGATGAAAAACTGTTTTTT.

This chain uses TRBV11-3 with TRBJ2-7; 9 bases are a match to TRBD2. V lost 5 bases and J lost 2; bases outside the gene matches: 4. This CDR3 is built from 14 residues. Germline V lookup: CDR1 SGHNT, CDR2 YENEEA. The CDR3 nucleotides read TGTGCCAGCAGCCCGCGGGGGGGCACCTACGAGCAGTACTTC. It yields the protein CASSPRGGTYEQYF.

The rearrangement uses TRBV24-1 and TRBJ1-4, with TRBD1 matching 8 bases. This CDR3 is 14 amino acids long. The trim removed 3 bases at V and 8 bases at J, leaving 4 bases unmatched. Germline V CDR1 and CDR2: KGHDR, SFDVKD. CDR3 residues: CATSDTTGGEKLFF. The CDR3 bases are TGTGCCACCAGTGATACTACAGGGGGAGAAAAACTGTTTTTT.

The CDR3 is CASSQTGTPGEKLFF. As DNA, the CDR3 is TGCGCCAGCAGCCAAACCGGGACTCCAGGGGAAAAACTGTTTTTT. The chain carries TRBV4-3 and TRBJ1-4; TRBD1 might be the D (5 bases). CDR3 length: 15 amino acids. Germline V lookup: CDR1 LGHNA, CDR2 YSLEER. Trimming cost V 2 bases and J 8 bases, with 15 bases left between them.

The J gene is TRBJ1-5, the V gene TRBV2; D unresolved. V lost 5 bases and J lost 9, with 8 bases in between. The CDR3 is made up of 11 amino acids. The V gene's germline CDR1 is SNHLY and CDR2 FYNNEI. The CDR3 here is CASSMGLPQHF. In nucleotides, the CDR3 is TGTGCCAGCAGTATGGGCTTGCCCCAGCATTTT.

This chain uses TRBV30 with TRBJ2-2, with 9 bases fitting TRBD1. Germline assignment: CDR1 GTSNPN and CDR2 SVGIG (reference sequence). The CDR3 is 15 residues long. V dropped 1 base and J dropped 5; count of bases not matched to a gene: 5. DNA for the CDR3: TGTGCCTGGAGTGCGAGGGACAGGGATACCGGGGAGCTGTTTTTT. Residues: CAWSARDRDTGELFF.

The chain employs TRBV5-6 and TRBJ1-4; TRBD1 agrees at 8 bases. V was clipped by 4 bases and J by 7 bases; unmatched bases: 9. Germline values: CDR1 SGHDT, CDR2 YYEEEE. CDR3 size: 15 residues. CDR3 DNA: TGTGCCAGCAGCGCCGACAGGGGATTTGGTGAAAAACTGTTTTTT. It yields the protein CASSADRGFGEKLFF.